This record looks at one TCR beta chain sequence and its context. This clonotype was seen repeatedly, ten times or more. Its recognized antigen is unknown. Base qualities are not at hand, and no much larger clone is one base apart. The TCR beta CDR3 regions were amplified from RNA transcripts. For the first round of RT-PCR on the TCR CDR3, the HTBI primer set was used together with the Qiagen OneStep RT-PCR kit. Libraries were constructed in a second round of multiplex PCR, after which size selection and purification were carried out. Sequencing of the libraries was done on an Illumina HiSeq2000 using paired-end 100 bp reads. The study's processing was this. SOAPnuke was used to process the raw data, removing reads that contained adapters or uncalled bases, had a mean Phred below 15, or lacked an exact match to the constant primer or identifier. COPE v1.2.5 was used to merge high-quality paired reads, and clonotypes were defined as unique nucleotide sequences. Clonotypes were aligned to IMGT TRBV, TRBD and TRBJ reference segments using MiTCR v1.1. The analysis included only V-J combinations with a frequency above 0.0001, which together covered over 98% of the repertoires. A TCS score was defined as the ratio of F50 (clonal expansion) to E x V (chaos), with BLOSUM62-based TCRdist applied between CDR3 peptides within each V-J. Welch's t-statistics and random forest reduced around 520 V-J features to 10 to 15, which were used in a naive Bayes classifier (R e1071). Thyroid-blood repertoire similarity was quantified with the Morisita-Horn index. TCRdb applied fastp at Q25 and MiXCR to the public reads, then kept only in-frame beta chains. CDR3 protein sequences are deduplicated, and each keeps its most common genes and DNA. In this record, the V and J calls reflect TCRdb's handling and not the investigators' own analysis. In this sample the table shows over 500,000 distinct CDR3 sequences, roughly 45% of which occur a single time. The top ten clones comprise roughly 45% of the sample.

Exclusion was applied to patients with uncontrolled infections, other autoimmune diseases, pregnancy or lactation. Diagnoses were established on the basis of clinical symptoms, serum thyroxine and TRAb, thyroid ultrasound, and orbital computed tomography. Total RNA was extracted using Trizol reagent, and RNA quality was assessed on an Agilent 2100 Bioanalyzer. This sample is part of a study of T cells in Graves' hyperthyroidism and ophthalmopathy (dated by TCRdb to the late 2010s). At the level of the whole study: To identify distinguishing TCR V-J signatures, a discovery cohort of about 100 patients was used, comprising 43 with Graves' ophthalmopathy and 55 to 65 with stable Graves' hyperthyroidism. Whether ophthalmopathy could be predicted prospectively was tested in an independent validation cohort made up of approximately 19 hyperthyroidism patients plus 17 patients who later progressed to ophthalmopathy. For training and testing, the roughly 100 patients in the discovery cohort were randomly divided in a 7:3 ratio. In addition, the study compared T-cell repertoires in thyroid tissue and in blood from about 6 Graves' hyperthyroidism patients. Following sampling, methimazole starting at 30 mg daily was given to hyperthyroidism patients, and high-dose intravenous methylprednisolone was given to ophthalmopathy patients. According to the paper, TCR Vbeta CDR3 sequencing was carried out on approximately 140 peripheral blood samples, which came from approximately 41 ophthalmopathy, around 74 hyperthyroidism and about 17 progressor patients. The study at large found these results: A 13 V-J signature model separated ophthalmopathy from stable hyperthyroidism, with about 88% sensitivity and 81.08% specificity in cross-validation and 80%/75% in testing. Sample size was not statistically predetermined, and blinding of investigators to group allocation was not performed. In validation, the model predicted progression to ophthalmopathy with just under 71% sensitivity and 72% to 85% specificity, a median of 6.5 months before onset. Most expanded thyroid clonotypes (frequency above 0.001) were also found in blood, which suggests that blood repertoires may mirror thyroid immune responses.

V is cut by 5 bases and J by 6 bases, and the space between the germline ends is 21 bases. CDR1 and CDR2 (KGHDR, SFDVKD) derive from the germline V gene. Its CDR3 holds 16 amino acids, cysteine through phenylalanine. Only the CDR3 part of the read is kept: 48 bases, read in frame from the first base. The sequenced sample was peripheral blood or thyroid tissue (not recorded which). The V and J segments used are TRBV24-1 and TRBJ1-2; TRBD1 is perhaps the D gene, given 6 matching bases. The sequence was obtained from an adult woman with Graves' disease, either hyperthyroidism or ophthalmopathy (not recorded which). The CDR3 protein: CATSAGAGTLYDGYTF. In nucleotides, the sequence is TGTGCCACCAGTGCAGGGGCAGGGACACTTTACGATGGCTACACCTTC.